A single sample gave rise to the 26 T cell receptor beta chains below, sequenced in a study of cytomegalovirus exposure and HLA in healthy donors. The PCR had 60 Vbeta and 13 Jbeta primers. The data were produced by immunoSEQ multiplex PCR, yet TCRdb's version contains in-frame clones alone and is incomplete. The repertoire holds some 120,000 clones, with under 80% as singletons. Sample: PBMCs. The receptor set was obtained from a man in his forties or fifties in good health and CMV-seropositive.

DNA for the CDR3: TGTGCCAGCAGCTTAAGTAGTACGGGATGGATGAGCTCCTACAATGAGCAGTTCTTC. Its protein is CASSLSSTGWMSSYNEQFF. This chain uses TRBV13 with TRBJ2-1; maybe TRBD2 (5 bases). CDR3 length: 19 residues. Looked up from germline, CDR1 is PRHDT and CDR2 is FYEKMQ (reference sequence). V was pared by 2 bases and J by 0 bases, with 20 bases between.

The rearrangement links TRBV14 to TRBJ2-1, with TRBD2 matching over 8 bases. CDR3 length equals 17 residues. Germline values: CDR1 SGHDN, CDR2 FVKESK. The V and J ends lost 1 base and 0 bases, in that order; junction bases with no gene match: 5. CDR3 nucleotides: TGTGCCAGCAGCCAAGTTAGGGGGACTAGCTCCTACAATGAGCAGTTCTTC. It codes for CASSQVRGTSSYNEQFF.

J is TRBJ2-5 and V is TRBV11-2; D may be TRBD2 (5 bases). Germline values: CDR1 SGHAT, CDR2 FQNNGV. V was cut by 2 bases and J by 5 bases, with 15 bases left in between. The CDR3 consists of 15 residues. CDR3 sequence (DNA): TGTGCCAGCAGCTTATTTTCAGTGGAGCGGGAGACCCAGTACTTC. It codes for CASSLFSVERETQYF.

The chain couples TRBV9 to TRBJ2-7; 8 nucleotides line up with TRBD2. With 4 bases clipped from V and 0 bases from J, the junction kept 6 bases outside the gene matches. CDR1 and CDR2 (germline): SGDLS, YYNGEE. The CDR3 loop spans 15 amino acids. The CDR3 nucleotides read TGTGCCAGCAGCACCGCGGGAGGCCTCTCCTACGAGCAGTACTTC. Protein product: CASSTAGGLSYEQYF. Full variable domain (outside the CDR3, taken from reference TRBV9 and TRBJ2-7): DSGVTQTPKHLITATGQRVTLRCSPRSGDLSVYWYQQSLDQGLQFLIQYYNGEERAKGNILERFSAQQFPDLHSELNLSSLELGDSALYFCASSTAGGLSYEQYFGPGTRLTVT.

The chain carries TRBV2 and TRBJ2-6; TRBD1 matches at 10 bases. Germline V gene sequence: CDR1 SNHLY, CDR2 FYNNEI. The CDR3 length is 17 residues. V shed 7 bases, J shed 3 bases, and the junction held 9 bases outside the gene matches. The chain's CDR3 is CASTEGQGGRGANVLTF. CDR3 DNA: TGTGCCAGCACCGAAGGACAGGGGGGACGTGGGGCCAACGTCCTGACTTTC.

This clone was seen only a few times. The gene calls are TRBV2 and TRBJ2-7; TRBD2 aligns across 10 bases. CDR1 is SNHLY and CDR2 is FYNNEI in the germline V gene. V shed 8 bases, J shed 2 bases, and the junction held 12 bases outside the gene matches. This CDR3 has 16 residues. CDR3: CASQVGSGRQTYEQYF. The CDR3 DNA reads TGTGCCAGCCAGGTTGGTAGCGGGAGGCAAACCTACGAGCAGTACTTC. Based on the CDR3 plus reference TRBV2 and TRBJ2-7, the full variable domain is EPEVTQTPSHQVTQMGQEVILRCVPISNHLYFYWYRQILGQKVEFLVSFYNNEISEKSEIFDDQFSVERPDGSNFTLKIRSTKLEDSAMYFCASQVGSGRQTYEQYFGPGTRLTVT.

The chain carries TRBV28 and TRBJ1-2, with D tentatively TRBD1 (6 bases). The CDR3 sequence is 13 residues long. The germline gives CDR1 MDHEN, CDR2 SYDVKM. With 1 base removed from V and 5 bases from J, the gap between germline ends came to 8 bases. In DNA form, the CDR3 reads TGTGCCAGCAGTTTATTACAGGGATATGGCTACACCTTC. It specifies CASSLLQGYGYTF.

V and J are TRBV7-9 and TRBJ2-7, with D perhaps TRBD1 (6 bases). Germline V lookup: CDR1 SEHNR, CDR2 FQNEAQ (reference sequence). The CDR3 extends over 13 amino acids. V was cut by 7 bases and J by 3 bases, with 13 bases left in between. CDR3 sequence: CASTLGGLYEQYF. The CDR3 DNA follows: TGTGCCAGCACCCTAGGGGGTCTCTACGAGCAGTACTTC. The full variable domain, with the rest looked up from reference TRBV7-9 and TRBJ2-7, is DTGVSQNPRHKITKRGQNVTFRCDPISEHNRLYWYRQTLGQGPEFLTYFQNEAQLEKSRLLSDRFSAERPKGSFSTLEIQRTEQGDSAMYLCASTLGGLYEQYFGPGTRLTVT.

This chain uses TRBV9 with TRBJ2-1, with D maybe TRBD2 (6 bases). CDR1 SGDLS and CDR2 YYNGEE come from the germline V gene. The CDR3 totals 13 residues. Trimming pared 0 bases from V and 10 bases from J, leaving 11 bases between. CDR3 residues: CASSVGAGREQFF. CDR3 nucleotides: TGTGCCAGCAGCGTAGGGGCAGGGAGGGAGCAGTTCTTC.

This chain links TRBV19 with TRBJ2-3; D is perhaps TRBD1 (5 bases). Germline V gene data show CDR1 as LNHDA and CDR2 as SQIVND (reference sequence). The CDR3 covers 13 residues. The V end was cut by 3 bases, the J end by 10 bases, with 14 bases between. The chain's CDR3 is CASSIRGQAAQYF. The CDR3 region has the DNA TGTGCCAGTAGTATTAGGGGCCAGGCCGCGCAGTATTTT. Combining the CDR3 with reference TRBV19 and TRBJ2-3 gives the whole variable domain DGGITQSPKYLFRKEGQNVTLSCEQNLNHDAMYWYRQDPGQGLRLIYYSQIVNDFQKGDIAEGYSVSREKKESFPLTVTSAQKNPTAFYLCASSIRGQAAQYFGPGTRLTVL.

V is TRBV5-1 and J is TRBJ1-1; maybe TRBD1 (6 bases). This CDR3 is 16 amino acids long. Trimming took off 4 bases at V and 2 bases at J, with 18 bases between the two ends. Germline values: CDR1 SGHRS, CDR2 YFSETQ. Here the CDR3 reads CASSPGWGQINTEAFF. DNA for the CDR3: TGCGCCAGCAGCCCGGGGTGGGGGCAGATCAACACTGAAGCTTTCTTT.

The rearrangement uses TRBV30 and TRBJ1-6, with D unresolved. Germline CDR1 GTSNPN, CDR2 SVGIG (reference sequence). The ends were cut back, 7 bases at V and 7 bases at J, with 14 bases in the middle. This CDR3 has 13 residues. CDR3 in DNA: TGTGCCTCAAGGACGGGGATAAATTCACCCCTCCACTTT. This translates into CASRTGINSPLHF. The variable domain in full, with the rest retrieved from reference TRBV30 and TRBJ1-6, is SQTIHQWPATLVQPVGSPLSLECTVEGTSNPNLYWYRQAAGRGLQLLFYSVGIGQISSEVPQNLSASRPQDRQFILSSKKLLLSDSGFYLCASRTGINSPLHFGNGTRLTVT.

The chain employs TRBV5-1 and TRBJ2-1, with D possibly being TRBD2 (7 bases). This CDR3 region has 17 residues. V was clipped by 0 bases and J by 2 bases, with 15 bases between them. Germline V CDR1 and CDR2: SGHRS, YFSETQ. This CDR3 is CASSLVTAGQPYNEQFF. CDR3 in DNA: TGCGCCAGCAGCTTGGTTACAGCGGGACAACCCTACAATGAGCAGTTCTTC. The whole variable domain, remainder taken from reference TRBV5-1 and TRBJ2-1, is KAGVTQTPRYLIKTRGQQVTLSCSPISGHRSVSWYQQTPGQGLQFLFEYFSETQRNKGNFPGRFSGRQFSNSRSEMNVSTLELGDSALYLCASSLVTAGQPYNEQFFGPGTRLTVL.

The CDR3 DNA follows: TGTGCCAGCAGCCAACATAACCATGCAGGGGGCTATGGCTACACCTTC. Translated, it gives CASSQHNHAGGYGYTF. The J gene is TRBJ1-2, the V gene TRBV4-2; 7 nucleotides match TRBD1. Germline V CDR1 and CDR2: LGHNA, YNFKEQ. V lost 2 bases, J lost 4 bases, and 10 bases stayed unmatched. The CDR3 contains 16 residues.

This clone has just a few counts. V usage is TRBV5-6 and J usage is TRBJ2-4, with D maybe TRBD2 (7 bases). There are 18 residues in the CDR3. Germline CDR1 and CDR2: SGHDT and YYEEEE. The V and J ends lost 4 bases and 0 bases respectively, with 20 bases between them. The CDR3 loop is CASSLQGIGGIAKNIQYF. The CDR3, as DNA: TGTGCCAGCAGCCTACAGGGAATCGGGGGGATAGCCAAAAACATTCAGTACTTC.

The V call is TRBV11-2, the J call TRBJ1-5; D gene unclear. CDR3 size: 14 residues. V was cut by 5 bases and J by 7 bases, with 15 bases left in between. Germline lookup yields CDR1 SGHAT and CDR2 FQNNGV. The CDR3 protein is CASSQGVRGQPQHF. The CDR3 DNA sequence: TGTGCCAGCAGCCAAGGAGTCCGGGGACAGCCCCAGCATTTT.

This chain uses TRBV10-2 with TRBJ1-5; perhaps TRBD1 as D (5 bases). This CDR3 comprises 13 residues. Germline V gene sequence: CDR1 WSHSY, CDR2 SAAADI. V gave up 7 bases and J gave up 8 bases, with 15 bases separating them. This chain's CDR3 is CASTQGNPEPQHF. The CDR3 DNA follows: TGCGCCAGCACCCAGGGCAACCCAGAGCCCCAGCATTTT.

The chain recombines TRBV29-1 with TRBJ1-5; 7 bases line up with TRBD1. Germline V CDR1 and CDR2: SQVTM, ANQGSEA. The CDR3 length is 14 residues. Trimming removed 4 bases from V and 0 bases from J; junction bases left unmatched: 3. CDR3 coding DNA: TGCAGCGTTGGGACAGGATATAGCAATCAGCCCCAGCATTTT. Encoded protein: CSVGTGYSNQPQHF.

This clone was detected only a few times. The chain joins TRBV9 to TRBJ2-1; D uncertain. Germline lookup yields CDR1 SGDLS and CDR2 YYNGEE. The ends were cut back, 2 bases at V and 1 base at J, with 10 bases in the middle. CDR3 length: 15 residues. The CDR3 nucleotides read TGTGCCAGCAGCGTCCACGCCGAGTCCTACAATGAGCAGTTCTTC. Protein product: CASSVHAESYNEQFF.

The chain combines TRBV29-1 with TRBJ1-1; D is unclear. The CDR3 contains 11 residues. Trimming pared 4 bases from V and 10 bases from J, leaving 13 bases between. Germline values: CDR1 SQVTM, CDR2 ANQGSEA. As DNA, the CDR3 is TGCAGCGTTGTTGGACCAGAGGGAGCTTTCTTT. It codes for CSVVGPEGAFF. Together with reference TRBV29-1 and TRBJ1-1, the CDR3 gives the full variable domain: SAVISQKPSRDICQRGTSLTIQCQVDSQVTMMFWYRQQPGQSLTLIATANQGSEATYESGFVIDKFPISRPNLTFSTLTVSNMSPEDSSIYLCSVVGPEGAFFGQGTRLTVV.

The DNA of the CDR3 is TGTGCCAGCAGTTCCGGGACTAGCGGGAGTAACGAGCAGTACTTC. Translation: CASSSGTSGSNEQYF. The chain couples TRBV27 to TRBJ2-5, with 14 bases identical to TRBD2. The J call may be wrong; the DNA end is better matched by TRBJ2-7. CDR1 MNHEY and CDR2 SMNVEV come from the germline V gene (reference sequence). CDR3 size: 15 residues.

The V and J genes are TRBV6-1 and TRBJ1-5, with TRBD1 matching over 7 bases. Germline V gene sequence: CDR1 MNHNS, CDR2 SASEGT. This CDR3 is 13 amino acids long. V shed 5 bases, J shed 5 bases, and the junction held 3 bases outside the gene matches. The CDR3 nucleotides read TGTGCCAGCAGTCGACAGGGTTATCAGCCCCAGCATTTT. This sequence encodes CASSRQGYQPQHF.

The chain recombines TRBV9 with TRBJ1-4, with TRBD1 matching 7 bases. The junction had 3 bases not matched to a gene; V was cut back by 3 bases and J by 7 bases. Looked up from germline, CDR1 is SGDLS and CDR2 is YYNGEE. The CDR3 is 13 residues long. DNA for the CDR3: TGTGCCAGCAGCGCCGGGACAGCTGAAAAACTGTTTTTT. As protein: CASSAGTAEKLFF.

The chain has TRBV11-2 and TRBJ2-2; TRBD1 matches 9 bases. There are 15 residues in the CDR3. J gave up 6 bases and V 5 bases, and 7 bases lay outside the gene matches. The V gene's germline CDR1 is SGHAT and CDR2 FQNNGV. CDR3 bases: TGTGCCAGCAGCCGGGACAGGGCTGAGGCCGGGGAGCTGTTTTTT. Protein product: CASSRDRAEAGELFF.

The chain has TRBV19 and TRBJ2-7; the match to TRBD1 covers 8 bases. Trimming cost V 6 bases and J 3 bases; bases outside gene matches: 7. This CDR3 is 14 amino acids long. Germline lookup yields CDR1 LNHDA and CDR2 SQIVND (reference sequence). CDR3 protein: CASSLTGDRYEQYF. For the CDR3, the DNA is TGTGCCAGTAGCCTGACAGGGGACCGCTACGAGCAGTACTTC. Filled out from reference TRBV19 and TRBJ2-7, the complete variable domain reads DGGITQSPKYLFRKEGQNVTLSCEQNLNHDAMYWYRQDPGQGLRLIYYSQIVNDFQKGDIAEGYSVSREKKESFPLTVTSAQKNPTAFYLCASSLTGDRYEQYFGPGTRLTVT.

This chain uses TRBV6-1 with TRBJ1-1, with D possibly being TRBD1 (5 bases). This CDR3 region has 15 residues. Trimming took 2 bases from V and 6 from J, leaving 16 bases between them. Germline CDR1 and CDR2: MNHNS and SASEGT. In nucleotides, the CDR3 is TGTGCCAGCAGTGAATTAGTGACAGCAGGCGCTGAAGCTTTCTTT. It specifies CASSELVTAGAEAFF.